The rows below give T cell receptor beta chains drawn from one sample of a study of T cell repertoires in cytomegalovirus infection. TCRdb ran MiXCR on the reads and lists one entry per CDR3 protein. The sample consists of around 170,000 distinct CDR3 sequences, 15% to 20% of them appearing once. Sequenced sample: CD8+ T cells from PBMCs. The receptors come from a human donor in good health (CMV status not recorded). Some clones in this sample may be carry-over from other donors' samples. Both conserved end residues are part of each CDR3. The D gene is left open where the match is weak. A clone size is listed for some rows: how often the clone was seen (once, few, many), or a class if it is expanded.

J	V	D	size	DNA	CDR3
TRBJ1-1	TRBV6-5	NA	NA	TGTGCCAGCAGTTACACCGACAGTAACCCTGAAGCTTTCTTT	CASSYTDSNPEAFF
TRBJ1-5	TRBV4-3	NA	NA	TGCGCCAGCAGCCAAGGGATCCTCGAGGAGCCCCAGCATTTT	CASSQGILEEPQHF
TRBJ1-1	TRBV29-1	NA	NA	TGCAGCGCTGGGCCGTTGGGGAGCACTGAAGCTTTCTTT	CSAGPLGSTEAFF
TRBJ1-1	TRBV28	NA	NA	TGTGCCAGCAGTTTTTTAACCCGGGACACTGAAGCTTTCTTT	CASSFLTRDTEAFF
TRBJ2-1	TRBV5-6	NA	few	TGTGCCAGCAGCTTGGTAGGCAGAGACAATGAGCAGTTCTTC	CASSLVGRDNEQFF
TRBJ2-3	TRBV29-1	NA	NA	TGCAGCGTTGAAGAATGGGGGGCAGATACGCAGTATTTT	CSVEEWGADTQYF
TRBJ2-7	TRBV7-8	TRBD2	NA	TGTGCCAGCAGCCCTCTTAGCGGGGAGGCCTACGAGCAGTACTTC	CASSPLSGEAYEQYF
TRBJ2-7	TRBV7-9	TRBD1	NA	TGTGCCAGCAGCAATTCACATACGGGGACAGGGGGCAACGAGCAGTACTTC	CASSNSHTGTGGNEQYF
TRBJ2-7	TRBV7-2	TRBD1	few	TGTGCCAGCAGCGTAGACAGGGGGCCGACCGAGCAGTACTTC	CASSVDRGPTEQYF
TRBJ2-7	TRBV6-2/TRBV6-3	NA	many	TGTGCCAGCAGTTACGGGGTCTACGAGCAGTACTTC	CASSYGVYEQYF
TRBJ2-1	TRBV28	TRBD2	NA	TGTGCCAGCAGTTTGCGACTAGCGGGTTATTACAATGAGCAGTTCTTC	CASSLRLAGYYNEQFF
TRBJ2-7	TRBV6-2/TRBV6-3	NA	NA	TGTGCCAGCAGTTACTCGGGGGCCTACGAGCAGTACTTC	CASSYSGAYEQYF
TRBJ2-7	TRBV7-2	TRBD1	few	TGTGCCAGCAGCTTAACTCGGGACAGGGAAGGCTACGAGCAGTACTTC	CASSLTRDREGYEQYF
TRBJ2-7	TRBV2	TRBD2	NA	TGTGCCAGTAGGTCCGGAGGTAGCGGGAGGGACGAGCAGTACTTC	CASRSGGSGRDEQYF
TRBJ2-7	TRBV7-9	TRBD2	NA	TGTGCCAGCAGGAACAGTCAGCGGGAGGGCCGTTGGTCAGAGCAGTACTTC	CASRNSQREGRWSEQYF
TRBJ2-1	TRBV7-9	TRBD2	NA	TGTGCCAGCAGCTTTAGCGGGGGGTTCAATGAGCAGTTCTTC	CASSFSGGFNEQFF
TRBJ1-2	TRBV29-1	NA	few	TGCAGCGTTGATCCGGAGAATGGCTACACCTTC	CSVDPENGYTF
TRBJ2-3	TRBV5-6	TRBD2	NA	TGTGCCAGCAGCTTGCCTAGCGGGGAGGGAGATACGCAGTATTTT	CASSLPSGEGDTQYF
TRBJ2-7	TRBV6-6	TRBD1	NA	TGTGCCAGCAGTTACGGGACAGCTGAGCAGTACTTC	CASSYGTAEQYF
TRBJ2-5	TRBV20-1	NA	NA	TGCAGTTGGGGGGCAGGCGAGACCCAGTACTTC	CSWGAGETQYF
TRBJ2-1	TRBV7-9	NA	many	TGTGCCAGCAGCTTAATAGGCCAGCTCAATGAGCAGTTCTTC	CASSLIGQLNEQFF
TRBJ1-1	TRBV7-6	NA	NA	TGTGCCAGCAGCTTAGGCCACGGAGACAACACTGAAGCTTTCTTT	CASSLGHGDNTEAFF
TRBJ2-7	TRBV20-1	TRBD1	NA	TGCAGTGCTAGAGTCGGACAGGCCGGCTACGAGCAGTACTTC	CSARVGQAGYEQYF
TRBJ2-2	TRBV20-1	TRBD1	NA	TGCAGTGCCTGGGACAGAAACACCGGGGAGCTGTTTTTT	CSAWDRNTGELFF
TRBJ2-5	TRBV27	NA	NA	TGTGCCAGCAGTTTAAGAGGAGAGACCCAGTACTTC	CASSLRGETQYF
TRBJ2-7	TRBV28	TRBD2	few	TGTGCCAGCAGTGGATACCCCTGGACTAGCGGGAACTCCTACGAGCAGTACTTC	CASSGYPWTSGNSYEQYF
TRBJ1-5	TRBV6-5	NA	few	TGTGCCAGCACAGTAGCGGGAGTTCAGCCCCAGCATTTT	CASTVAGVQPQHF
TRBJ2-2	TRBV4-1	NA	NA	TGCGCCAGCAGCCAAGTACGTTCCGGGGAGCTGTTTTTT	CASSQVRSGELFF
TRBJ2-5	TRBV28	NA	NA	TGTGCCAGCAGTTTCGGTTCAAGGGAACGGATCCAAGAGACCCAGTACTTC	CASSFGSRERIQETQYF
TRBJ1-6	TRBV19	NA	NA	TGTGCCAGTAGTGTACAGCATAATTCACCCCTCCACTTT	CASSVQHNSPLHF
TRBJ1-1	TRBV6-5	TRBD1	NA	TGTGCCAGCAGCCGGACAGGTGTCGCCCAGAACACTGAAGCTTTCTTT	CASSRTGVAQNTEAFF
TRBJ2-7	TRBV9	NA	NA	TGTGCCAGCAGCGCGGGAGTCTCCTCCTACGAGCAGTACTTC	CASSAGVSSYEQYF
TRBJ1-1	TRBV6-5	NA	few	TGTGCCAGCAGGCAGACAGACTATAACACTGAAGCTTTCTTT	CASRQTDYNTEAFF
TRBJ2-7	TRBV7-2	TRBD1	many	TGTGCCAGCAGCTCTTGGGACAGTGAGACCTACGAGCAGTACTTC	CASSSWDSETYEQYF
TRBJ2-3	TRBV19	TRBD1	few	TGTGCCAGTAGGCCCGGACAGGGGGCGGGAGATACGCAGTATTTT	CASRPGQGAGDTQYF